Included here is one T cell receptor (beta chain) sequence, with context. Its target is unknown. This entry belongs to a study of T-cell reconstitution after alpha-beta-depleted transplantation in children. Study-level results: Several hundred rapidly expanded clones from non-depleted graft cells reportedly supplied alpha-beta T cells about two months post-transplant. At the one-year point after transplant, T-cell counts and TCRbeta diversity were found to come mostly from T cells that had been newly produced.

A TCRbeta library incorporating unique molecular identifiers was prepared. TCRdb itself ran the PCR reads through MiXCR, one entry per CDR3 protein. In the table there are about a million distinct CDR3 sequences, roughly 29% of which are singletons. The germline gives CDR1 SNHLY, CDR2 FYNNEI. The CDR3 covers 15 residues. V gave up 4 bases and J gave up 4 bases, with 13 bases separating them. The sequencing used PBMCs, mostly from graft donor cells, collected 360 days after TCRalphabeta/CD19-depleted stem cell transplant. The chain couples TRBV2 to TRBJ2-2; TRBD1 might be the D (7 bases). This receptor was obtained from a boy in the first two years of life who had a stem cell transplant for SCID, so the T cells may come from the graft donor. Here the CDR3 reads CASSATGRRTGELFF. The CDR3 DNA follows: TGTGCCAGCAGTGCGACAGGGAGGCGCACCGGGGAGCTGTTTTTT.